This TCR beta chain emerged from a study of blood T cell repertoires in COVID-19. As for the study in general: COVID-19 samples from acute and convalescent phases originated in the United States, Italy and Spain. In each case, the material was cDNA or gDNA derived from T cells, B-cell-depleted T cells, or PBMCs.

Original data processing: Estimation of nucleated cell counts relied on the amplification of reference gene primers. TCRdb keeps only in-frame clones here, not all; method: immunoSEQ multiplex PCR. The V and J calls and the clone size are those of that table, but D and trimming were determined from the DNA. In the table there are about 92,000 clones, around 80% of which are singletons. CDR3 length: 12 amino acids. V was trimmed by 7 bases and J by 10 bases, leaving 11 bases between them. CDR1 is MNHEY and CDR2 is SVGAGI in the germline V gene. This sequence was found in a man aged 50-59 years who had recovered from COVID-19. The V call is TRBV6-5, the J call TRBJ1-6; maybe TRBD1 (6 bases). Sequenced material: peripheral blood. CDR3 DNA: TGTGCCAGCACCGCGGGGGCGTCACCCCTCCACTTT. Residues: CASTAGASPLHF.